Each of the 21 T cell receptor beta chains below was sequenced from the same sample in a study of blood T cell repertoires in COVID-19. Sequencing was performed with immunoSEQ multiplex PCR; in TCRdb, only in-frame clones are kept and a portion is missing. The table has around 70,000 clones, about 89% seen once; the top ten hold just under 0.6%. The sample comprised peripheral blood. Receptors were obtained from a man in his sixties with acute or convalescent COVID-19.

The chain is built from TRBV5-1 and TRBJ1-1, with D hard to call. CDR1 is SGHRS and CDR2 is YFSETQ in the germline V gene. The V and J ends lost 0 bases and 1 base respectively, with 4 bases between them. This CDR3 is built from 13 residues. The CDR3 loop reads CASSLVKNTEAFF. The CDR3 DNA follows: TGCGCCAGCAGCTTGGTAAAGAACACTGAAGCTTTCTTT.

CDR3 in DNA: TGTGCCAGCAGCCAAGATGGCAGGCTACTAGGCGAGCAGTACTTC. Protein: CASSQDGRLLGEQYF. The rearrangement uses TRBV14 and TRBJ2-7, with D possibly TRBD2 on 5 matching bases. Trimming stripped 0 bases from V and 6 bases from J, with 15 bases between. Germline V gene lookup returns CDR1 SGHDN and CDR2 FVKESK. The CDR3 consists of 15 residues.

This clone was picked up one time. The V call is TRBV19, the J call TRBJ1-4; 9 nucleotides line up with TRBD1. Per the germline V gene, CDR1 is LNHDA and CDR2 is SQIVND (reference sequence). With V trimmed by 5 bases and J by 5 bases, 6 bases remained unmatched. This CDR3 is built from 15 residues. The CDR3 protein is CASSGGTGRNEKLFF. CDR3 nucleotides: TGTGCCAGTAGTGGAGGGACAGGGCGAAATGAAAAACTGTTTTTT.

This clone was detected only a few times. The chain uses TRBV9 and TRBJ1-6; D gene unclear. Germline assignment: CDR1 SGDLS and CDR2 YYNGEE. CDR3 length: 14 residues. The ends were cut back, 3 bases at V and 9 bases at J, with 13 bases in the middle. The CDR3 nucleotides are TGTGCCAGCAGCGGCGGGATAAATGGTTCACCCCTCCACTTT. It encodes CASSGGINGSPLHF.

The table lists this clone with a count of one. V and J are TRBV5-4 and TRBJ2-1; 8 positions agree with TRBD2. The CDR3 has 15 residues. Germline values: CDR1 SGHNT, CDR2 YYREEE (reference sequence). V lost 4 bases and J lost 8; bases outside the gene matches: 11. The CDR3 spells CASSGTGGGGDEQFF. The DNA for the CDR3 is TGTGCCAGCAGCGGGACGGGAGGGGGAGGAGATGAGCAGTTCTTC. Using reference TRBV5-4 and TRBJ2-1 for the parts outside the CDR3, the full variable domain is ETGVTQSPTHLIKTRGQQVTLRCSSQSGHNTVSWYQQALGQGPQFIFQYYREEENGRGNFPPRFSGLQFPNYSSELNVNALELDDSALYLCASSGTGGGGDEQFFGPGTRLTVL.

The chain couples TRBV19 to TRBJ1-2, with 8 bases matching TRBD1. Trimming cost V 6 bases and J 0 bases; bases outside gene matches: 6. From germline, CDR1 is LNHDA and CDR2 SQIVND (reference sequence). This CDR3 has 15 amino acids. The CDR3 region has the DNA TGTGCCAGTAGGAAGGACAGGGCGACTAACTATGGCTACACCTTC. Protein: CASRKDRATNYGYTF.

The V and J genes are TRBV5-1 and TRBJ2-1; 8 bases line up with TRBD2. Germline V gene sequence: CDR1 SGHRS, CDR2 YFSETQ. With 1 base clipped from V and 9 bases from J, the junction kept 12 bases outside the gene matches. This CDR3 spans 16 amino acids. DNA for the CDR3: TGCGCCAGCAGCTTGACAACTAGCGGAGGTGGTGGTGAGCAGTTCTTC. As protein: CASSLTTSGGGGEQFF.

The chain combines TRBV7-2 with TRBJ1-5; D gene uncertain. This CDR3 spans 15 amino acids. Germline-derived CDR1 and CDR2 are SGHTA and FQGNSA. Deletions cut 1 base from V and 2 bases from J, with 9 bases between. CDR3 in amino acids: CASSLGWAGNQPQHF. Written as DNA, the CDR3 is TGTGCCAGCAGCTTAGGGTGGGCAGGCAATCAGCCCCAGCATTTT.

The gene calls are TRBV18 and TRBJ2-3, with 9 bases identical to TRBD1. CDR3 length: 15 amino acids. The V gene end was trimmed by 2 bases and the J gene end by 2 bases; junction bases not matched to a gene: 2. Germline assignment: CDR1 KGHSH and CDR2 LQKENI. The CDR3 region has the DNA TGTGCCAGCTCACCAAGGACAGGGGACACAGATACGCAGTATTTT. Residues: CASSPRTGDTDTQYF.

The J gene is TRBJ2-7, the V gene TRBV5-1; 7 bases align to TRBD1. The V gene's germline CDR1 is SGHRS and CDR2 YFSETQ. The CDR3 loop spans 14 amino acids. The junction had 4 bases not matched to a gene; V was cut back by 2 bases and J by 2 bases. The CDR3 region is CASSLRTGAYEQYF. The CDR3 DNA sequence: TGCGCCAGCAGCTTAAGGACAGGAGCCTACGAGCAGTACTTC.

This sequence joins TRBV5-6 and TRBJ2-7, with a possible D match to TRBD2 (5 bases). V lost 3 bases, J lost 3 bases, and 7 bases lay in between. CDR1 is SGHDT and CDR2 is YYEEEE in the germline V gene. CDR3 length equals 12 residues. The CDR3 region has the DNA TGTGCCAGCAGCTATGAGGGCTACGAGCAGTACTTC. Translating gives CASSYEGYEQYF.

This sequence joins TRBV5-1 and TRBJ1-1, with D perhaps TRBD1 (6 bases). The CDR3 consists of 16 residues. V was pared by 7 bases and J by 5 bases, with 24 bases between. Germline loops: CDR1 SGHRS, CDR2 YFSETQ. In DNA form, the CDR3 reads TGCGCCAGCGCACTAGGGCCGACAGGTTCCAATACTGAAGCTTTCTTT. Protein sequence: CASALGPTGSNTEAFF.

This clone has only a few counts. V usage is TRBV24-1 and J usage is TRBJ1-5; D might be TRBD1 (6 bases). V was cut by 4 bases and J by 6 bases, with 18 bases left in between. Germline V CDR1 and CDR2: KGHDR, SFDVKD. The CDR3 covers 16 residues. CDR3 sequence: CATSDSGRGARQPQHF. DNA of the CDR3: TGTGCCACCAGTGACTCAGGCCGGGGGGCCCGTCAGCCCCAGCATTTT.

Here the CDR3 DNA reads TGTGCCAGCGGTCGGGACAGGGGTGAGAATGAGCAGTTCTTC. This codes for CASGRDRGENEQFF. The chain has TRBV2 and TRBJ2-1; 10 bases agree with TRBD1. Germline V gives CDR1 SNHLY, CDR2 FYNNEI. Germline trimming cut 8 bases from V and 7 bases from J; bases unmatched to any gene: 8. The CDR3 runs 14 residues. The variable domain in full, completed from reference TRBV2 and TRBJ2-1, reads EPEVTQTPSHQVTQMGQEVILRCVPISNHLYFYWYRQILGQKVEFLVSFYNNEISEKSEIFDDQFSVERPDGSNFTLKIRSTKLEDSAMYFCASGRDRGENEQFFGPGTRLTVL.

This sequence joins TRBV5-4 and TRBJ1-2; 8 bases align to TRBD1. This CDR3 comprises 15 residues. Germline V CDR1 and CDR2: SGHNT, YYREEE (reference sequence). V trimming: 4 bases; J trimming: 4 bases; junction bases outside the gene matches: 9. CDR3 DNA sequence: TGTGCCAGCAGCCGGACAGGGATCTTGGTCTATGGCTACACCTTC. This encodes CASSRTGILVYGYTF.

This chain uses TRBV5-6 with TRBJ2-7; TRBD1 is a possible D gene (5 bases). Trimming removed 1 base at V and 2 bases at J, with 10 bases between. The CDR3 totals 14 residues. Germline V gives CDR1 SGHDT, CDR2 YYEEEE. The CDR3 nucleotides are TGTGCCAGCAGCTTGATACAGGCAACCTACGAGCAGTACTTC. Its translation is CASSLIQATYEQYF.

The J gene is TRBJ2-3, the V gene TRBV18, with TRBD2 as a possible D gene (6 bases). V was trimmed by 2 bases and J by 1 base, leaving 10 bases between them. This CDR3 is built from 15 residues. Germline V gene data show CDR1 as KGHSH and CDR2 as LQKENI. CDR3 sequence: CASSPAGTGTDTQYF. As DNA, the CDR3 is TGTGCCAGCTCACCAGCAGGGACTGGCACAGATACGCAGTATTTT.

In this sample, this clone turned up once. The chain uses TRBV7-8 and TRBJ2-5; 14 positions agree with TRBD2. CDR1 SGHVS and CDR2 FQNEAQ come from the germline V gene. The V segment lost 1 base and the J segment 5 bases; nucleotides outside the gene matches: 6. The CDR3 contains 17 residues. CDR3 nucleotides: TGTGCCAGCAGCTTAGTGGGACTAGCGGGAGACGCGGAGACCCAGTACTTC. Translating gives CASSLVGLAGDAETQYF.

The chain is built from TRBV6-5 and TRBJ2-7; D is perhaps TRBD1 (5 bases). V lost 6 bases and J lost 2, with 11 bases in between. CDR3 size: 13 residues. Looked up from germline, CDR1 is MNHEY and CDR2 is SVGAGI. The CDR3 loop is CASSSRVPYEQYF. The DNA of the CDR3 is TGTGCCAGCAGCTCCAGGGTACCCTACGAGCAGTACTTC.

The chain employs TRBV10-3 and TRBJ1-2, with TRBD1 matching over 7 bases. J was trimmed by 6 bases and V by 2 bases; bases with no gene match: 9. Germline loops: CDR1 ENHRY, CDR2 SYGVKD. This CDR3 comprises 15 residues. The CDR3, as DNA: TGTGCCATCAGTGAGCGCAGCGACAGGGTGGATGGCTACACCTTC. Its protein product is CAISERSDRVDGYTF.

The chain is built from TRBV14 and TRBJ1-1; 8 bases align to TRBD1. Trimming cost V 4 bases and J 2 bases; bases outside gene matches: 6. CDR1 is SGHDN, CDR2 FVKESK, per germline. The CDR3 runs 15 residues. This CDR3 is CASSLRTGLNTEAFF. CDR3 in DNA: TGTGCCAGCAGCCTTAGGACAGGGTTAAACACTGAAGCTTTCTTT.